This T cell receptor beta chain was sequenced during a study of technical replicates of blood from several donors. The CDR3 runs to 12 residues. Trimming cost V 5 bases and J 8 bases, with 9 bases left between them. Germline assignment: CDR1 SGHAT and CDR2 FQNNGV. The table came from immunoSEQ multiplex PCR; TCRdb's copy has only in-frame clones and leaves some out. The table shows around 53,000 clones, with about 90% occurring only once. What was sequenced was PBMCs. The rearrangement links TRBV11-2 to TRBJ2-2, with D unresolved. The TCR was taken from a human donor in good health. Some clones in this sample may be carry-over from other donors' samples. CDR3 sequence (DNA): TGTGCCAGCAGCACCATAGCAGGGGAGCTGTTTTTT. It yields the protein CASSTIAGELFF.